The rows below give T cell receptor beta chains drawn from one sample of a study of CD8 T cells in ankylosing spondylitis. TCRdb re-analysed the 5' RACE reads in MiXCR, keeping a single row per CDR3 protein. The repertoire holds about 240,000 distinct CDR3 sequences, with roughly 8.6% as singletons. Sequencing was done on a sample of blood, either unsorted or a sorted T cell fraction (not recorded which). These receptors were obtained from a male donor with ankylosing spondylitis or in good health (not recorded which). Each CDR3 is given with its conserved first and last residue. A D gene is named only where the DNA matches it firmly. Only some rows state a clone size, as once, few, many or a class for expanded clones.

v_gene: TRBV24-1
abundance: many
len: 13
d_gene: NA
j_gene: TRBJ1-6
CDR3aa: CATRIQGISPLHF
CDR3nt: TGTGCCACCAGAATCCAGGGGATTTCACCCCTCCACTTT

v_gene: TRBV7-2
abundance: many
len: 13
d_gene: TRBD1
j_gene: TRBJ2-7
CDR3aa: CASSGGQTYEQYF
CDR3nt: TGTGCCAGCAGCGGGGGACAGACCTACGAGCAGTACTTC

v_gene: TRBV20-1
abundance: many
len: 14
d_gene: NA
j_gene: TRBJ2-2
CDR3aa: CSATATDSTGELFF
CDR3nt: TGCAGTGCTACGGCTACGGATTCCACCGGGGAGCTGTTTTTT

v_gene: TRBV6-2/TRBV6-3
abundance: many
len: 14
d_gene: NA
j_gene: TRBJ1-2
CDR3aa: CASSYLGRDYGYTF
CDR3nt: TGTGCCAGCAGTTACTTGGGGCGCGACTATGGCTACACCTTC

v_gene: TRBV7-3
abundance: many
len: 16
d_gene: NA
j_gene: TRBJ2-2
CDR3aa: CASSTPTGLNTGELFF
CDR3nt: TGTGCCAGCAGCACTCCTACAGGGTTGAACACCGGGGAGCTGTTTTTT

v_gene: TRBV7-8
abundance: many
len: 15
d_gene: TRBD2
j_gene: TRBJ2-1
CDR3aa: CASSPSGSGHNEQFF
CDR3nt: TGTGCCAGCAGCCCTAGCGGGAGCGGTCACAATGAGCAGTTCTTC

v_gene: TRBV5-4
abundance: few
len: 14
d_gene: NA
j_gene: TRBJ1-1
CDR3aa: CASSLEQMNTEAFF
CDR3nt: TGTGCCAGCAGCTTGGAACAGATGAACACTGAAGCTTTCTTT

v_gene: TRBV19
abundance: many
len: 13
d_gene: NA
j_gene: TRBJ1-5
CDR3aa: CASSSSSNQPQHF
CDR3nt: TGTGCCAGTAGTTCCAGTAGCAATCAGCCCCAGCATTTT

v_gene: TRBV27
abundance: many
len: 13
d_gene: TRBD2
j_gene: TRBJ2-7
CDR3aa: CASLAGGTYEQYF
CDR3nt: TGTGCCAGCCTAGCGGGCGGTACCTACGAGCAGTACTTC

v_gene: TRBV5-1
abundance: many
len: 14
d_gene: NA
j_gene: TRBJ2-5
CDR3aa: CASSLYQGGETQYF
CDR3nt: TGCGCCAGCAGCTTGTACCAGGGAGGAGAGACCCAGTACTTC

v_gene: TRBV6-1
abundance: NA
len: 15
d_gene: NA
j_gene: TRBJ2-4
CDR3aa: CASSPGRLAKNIQYF
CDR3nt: TGTGCCAGCAGTCCAGGACGGTTAGCCAAAAACATTCAGTACTTC

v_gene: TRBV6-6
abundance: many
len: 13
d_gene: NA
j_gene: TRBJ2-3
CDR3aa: CASSALGTDTQYF
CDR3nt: TGTGCCAGCAGCGCACTAGGCACAGATACGCAGTATTTT

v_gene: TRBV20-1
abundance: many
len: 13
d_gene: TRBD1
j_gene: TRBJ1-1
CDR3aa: CSVPGGGKTEAFF
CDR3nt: TGCAGTGTACCAGGGGGGGGTAAGACTGAAGCTTTCTTT

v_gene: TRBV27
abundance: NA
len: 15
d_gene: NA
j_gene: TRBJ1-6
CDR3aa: CASSFGQTYNSPLHF
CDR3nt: TGTGCCAGCAGTTTCGGGCAGACCTATAATTCACCCCTCCACTTT

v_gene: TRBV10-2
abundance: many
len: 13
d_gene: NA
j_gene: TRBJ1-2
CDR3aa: CASSEPSYHGYTF
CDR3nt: TGCGCCAGCAGTGAGCCGAGTTACCATGGCTACACCTTC

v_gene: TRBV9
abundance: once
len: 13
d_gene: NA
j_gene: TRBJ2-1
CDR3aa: CASSVDSPHEQFF
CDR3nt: TGTGCCAGCAGCGTAGACTCCCCGCATGAGCAGTTCTTC